This T cell receptor beta chain derives from a study of post-analysis software for immune sequencing data (dated by TCRdb to 2014 to 2015). Background for the entire study: Relapsing-remitting, secondary progressive and progressive-relapsing multiple sclerosis were recorded as disease courses, and subtype annotation was lacking for some patients. The patient repertoires were set against 11 previously published healthy control repertoires from donors whose ages ranged from roughly 6 to 25 years. A subset of samples was prepared in parallel using single-end sample barcoding, then pooled and co-amplified after Illumina adapter ligation.

The investigation overall reported the following: Patients showed significantly higher frequencies than controls for a handful of TRBV segments, among them TRBV5-6, TRBV5-1 and TRBV20-1. Multiple sclerosis patients had significantly lower normalized Chao1 diversity than controls, a result that suggests substantial peripheral T-cell clonal expansion. Direct clustering with F measure revealed strong co-clustering of samples prepared in the same batch, which led to a batch-effect correction. The control group was slightly older than the multiple sclerosis patient group.

On this clonotype: Which antigen it targets is not known. No clone much larger than this one lies a single base away; base qualities are absent.

The library was built by means of PCR. The instrument was an Illumina HiSeq 2500. To reduce PCR and sequencing biases, unique molecular identifiers were built into the TCR beta cDNA libraries. Per 1 to 10 million input T cells, some 500,000 cDNA molecules were obtained, such that each molecule approximated one T cell. Patient libraries were prepared and sequenced with the same protocol used for the earlier healthy control dataset. Samples belonging to the same batch were prepared together, multiplexed and sequenced on a shared HiSeq lane. On the study's bioinformatics: MIGEC was used to process the raw barcoded reads, and molecular identifier groups with only a single read were discarded before consensus assembly and CDR3 extraction. Clonotype tables were post-analysed with VDJtools, and diversity was normalized by down-sampling all datasets to the smallest sample size. Repertoire overlap clustering matched CDR3 amino acid but not nucleotide sequences to correct batch-related cross-sample contamination. Using fastp trimming at Q25 and MiXCR clonotype assembly, TCRdb reanalyzed the public sequencing data and kept in-frame beta chains. Every CDR3 protein is listed once, alongside the most common genes and DNA of its rows. The V and J calls shown here were made by TCRdb, not taken from the authors' results. This sample gives about 460,000 distinct CDR3 sequences in total; approximately 45% of them show up just once. The ten largest account for around 10% of the sample.

TCR beta repertoires were profiled from peripheral blood of more than ten young patients with multiple sclerosis to demonstrate the VDJtools post-analysis software. The multiple sclerosis patients were children and adolescents ranging in age from about 6 to 17 years. From the cysteine up to the phenylalanine, the CDR3 has a length of 13 residues. Only the CDR3 portion is preserved as DNA: 39 bases, with reading frame beginning at the first base. Based on the germline V gene, the CDR1 and CDR2 sequences are SGHTA and FQGNSA. Compared with germline, V lacks 1 base and J lacks 13 bases; bases without a gene match: 7.

This TCR derives from a girl aged 10 to 17 with multiple sclerosis. The chain uses TRBV7-2 and TRBJ2-5, with 9 central nucleotides matching TRBD1. The sample consisted of blood. The DNA reads TGTGCCAGCAGCTTAGACAGGGGGCACGGGGGGTACTTC. Its protein is CASSLDRGHGGYF.